This T cell receptor (beta chain) comes out of a study of shared clonotypes between healthy human individuals. Whole-study context: Ranging from 18 to 49 in age, donors were two women and a few men. Plates per donor: three CD4 naive, three CD4 memory, two CD8 naive, one CD8 memory.

Using immunoSEQ multiplex PCR, the repertoire was profiled, and TCRdb retains in-frame clones only, with some absent. The sample lists about 590,000 clones, 95% to 96% seen once, with less than 0.13% in the top ten. The study, taken as a whole, reports: In general, naive subsets displayed greater estimated richness than memory subsets did.

CD45RO-negative CD8 cells positively selected for CCR7 made up the naive population, which excluded terminally differentiated effector memory CD45RA+ cells. Trimming cost V 5 bases and J 5 bases, with 10 bases left between them. Germline assignment: CDR1 PRHDT and CDR2 FYEKMQ (reference sequence). The CDR3 is 12 amino acids. Comment on this clone: What it recognizes is unknown.

Specimen: naive CD8+ T cells sorted from blood. The TCR originated in a woman aged 25 to 39 in good health. The chain couples TRBV13 to TRBJ2-7; a weak D match, TRBD1 (6 bases). The CDR3 here is CASSPTGNEQYF. CDR3 nucleotide sequence: TGTGCCAGCAGCCCTACAGGGAACGAGCAGTACTTC.